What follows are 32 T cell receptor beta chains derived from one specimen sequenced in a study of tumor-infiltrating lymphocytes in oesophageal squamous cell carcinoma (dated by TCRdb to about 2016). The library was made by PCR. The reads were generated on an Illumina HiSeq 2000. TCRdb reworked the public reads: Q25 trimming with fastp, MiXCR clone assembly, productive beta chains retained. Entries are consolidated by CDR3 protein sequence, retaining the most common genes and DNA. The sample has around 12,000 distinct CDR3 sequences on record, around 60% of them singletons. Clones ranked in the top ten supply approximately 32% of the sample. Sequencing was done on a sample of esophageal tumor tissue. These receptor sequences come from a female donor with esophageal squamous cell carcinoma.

CDR3 residues: CASSSTGYEQYF. In nucleotides, the CDR3 is TGTGCCAGCAGCTCGACAGGGTACGAGCAGTACTTC. The chain has TRBV7-2 and TRBJ2-7, with 7 positions matching TRBD1. Germline CDR1 SGHTA, CDR2 FQGNSA. The junction had 1 base not matched to a gene; V was cut back by 4 bases and J by 4 bases. The CDR3 contains 12 residues.

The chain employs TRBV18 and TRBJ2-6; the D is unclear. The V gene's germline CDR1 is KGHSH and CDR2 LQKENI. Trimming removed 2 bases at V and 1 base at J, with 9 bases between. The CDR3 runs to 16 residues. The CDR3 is CASSPSQPSGANVLTF. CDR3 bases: TGTGCCAGCTCACCATCCCAGCCTTCTGGGGCCAACGTCCTGACTTTC.

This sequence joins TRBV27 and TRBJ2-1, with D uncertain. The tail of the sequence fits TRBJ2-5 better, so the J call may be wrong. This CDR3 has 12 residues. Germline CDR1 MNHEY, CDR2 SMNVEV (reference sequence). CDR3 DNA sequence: TGTGCCAGCGGTCCGTCAGAAGAGACCCAGTACTTC. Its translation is CASGPSEETQYF.

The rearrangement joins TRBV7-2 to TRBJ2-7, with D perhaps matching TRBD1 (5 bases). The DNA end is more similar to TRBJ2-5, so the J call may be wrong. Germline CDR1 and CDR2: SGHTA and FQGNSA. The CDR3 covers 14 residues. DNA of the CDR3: TGTGCCAGCAGCTTAGGGCAGGGTCTGGAGACCCAGTACTTC. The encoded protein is CASSLGQGLETQYF.

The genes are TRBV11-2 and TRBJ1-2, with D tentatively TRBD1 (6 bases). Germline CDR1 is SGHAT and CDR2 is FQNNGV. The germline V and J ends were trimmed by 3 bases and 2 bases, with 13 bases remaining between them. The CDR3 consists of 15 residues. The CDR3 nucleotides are TGTGCCAGCAGCTTCCCAGGGGTTAGCAACTATGGCTACACCTTC. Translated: CASSFPGVSNYGYTF.

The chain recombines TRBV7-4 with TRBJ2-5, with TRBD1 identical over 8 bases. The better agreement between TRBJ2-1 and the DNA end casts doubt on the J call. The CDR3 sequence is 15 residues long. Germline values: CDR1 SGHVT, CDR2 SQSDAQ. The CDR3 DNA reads TGTGCCAGCAGCTCTCATGACAGGGGCATCAATGAGCAGTTCTTC. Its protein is CASSSHDRGINEQFF.

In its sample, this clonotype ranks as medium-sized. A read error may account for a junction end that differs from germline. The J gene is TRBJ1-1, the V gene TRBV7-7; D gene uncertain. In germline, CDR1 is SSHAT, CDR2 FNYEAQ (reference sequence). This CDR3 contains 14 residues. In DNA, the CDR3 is TGTGCTAGCAGCAACCCCAGAATATGCACTGAAGCTTTCTTT. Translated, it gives CASSNPRICTEAFF.

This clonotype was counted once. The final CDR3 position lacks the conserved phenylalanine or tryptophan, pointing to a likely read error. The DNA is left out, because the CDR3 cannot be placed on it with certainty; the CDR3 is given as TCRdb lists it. Here the CDR3 reads CASSLESYRRNTEAFFGQ. The chain couples TRBV11-2 to TRBJ2-3; TRBD1, the D gene given by the table, was not confirmed from the DNA. Germline CDR1 is SGHAT and CDR2 is FQNNGV. The CDR3 adds up to 18 amino acids, both ends counted.

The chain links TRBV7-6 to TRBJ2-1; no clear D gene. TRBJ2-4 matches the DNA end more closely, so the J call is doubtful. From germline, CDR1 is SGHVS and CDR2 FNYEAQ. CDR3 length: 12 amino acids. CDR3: CASSPRLNIQYF. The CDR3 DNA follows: TGTGCCAGCAGCCCGCGGTTAAACATTCAGTACTTC.

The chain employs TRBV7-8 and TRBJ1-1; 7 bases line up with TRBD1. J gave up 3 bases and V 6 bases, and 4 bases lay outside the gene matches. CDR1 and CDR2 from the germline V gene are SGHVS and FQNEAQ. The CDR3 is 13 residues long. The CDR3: CASRRTGYTEAFF. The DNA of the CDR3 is TGTGCCAGCAGGCGGACAGGCTACACTGAAGCTTTCTTT.

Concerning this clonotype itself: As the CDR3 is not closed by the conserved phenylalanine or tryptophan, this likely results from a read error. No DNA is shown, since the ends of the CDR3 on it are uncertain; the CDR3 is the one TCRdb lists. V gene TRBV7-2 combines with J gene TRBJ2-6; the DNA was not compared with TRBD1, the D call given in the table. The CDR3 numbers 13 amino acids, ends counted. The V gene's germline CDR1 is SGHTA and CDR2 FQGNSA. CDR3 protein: CASSLHYEQYFGA.

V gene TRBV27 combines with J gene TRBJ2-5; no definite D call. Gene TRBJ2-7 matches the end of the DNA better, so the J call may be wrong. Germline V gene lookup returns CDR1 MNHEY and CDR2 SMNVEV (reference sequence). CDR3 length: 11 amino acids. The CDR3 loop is CASGLPYEQYF. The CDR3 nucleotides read TGTGCCAGCGGATTACCCTACGAGCAGTACTTC.

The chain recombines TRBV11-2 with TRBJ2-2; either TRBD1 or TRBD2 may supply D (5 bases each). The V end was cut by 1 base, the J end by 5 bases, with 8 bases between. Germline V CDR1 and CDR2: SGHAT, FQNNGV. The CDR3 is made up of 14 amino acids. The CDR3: CASSLGGRTGELFF. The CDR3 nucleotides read TGTGCCAGCAGCTTAGGGGGGAGAACCGGGGAGCTGTTTTTT.

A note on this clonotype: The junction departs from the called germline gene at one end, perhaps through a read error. CDR3 nucleotide sequence: TGTGCCACCAGTGATTTACGGGACTCCAGATACAATGAGCAGTTCTTT. As protein: CATSDLRDSRYNEQFF. The chain has TRBV24-1 and TRBJ1-6; TRBD1 is a possible D gene (5 bases). CDR1 is KGHDR and CDR2 is SFDVKD in the germline V gene. The CDR3 sequence is 16 residues long.

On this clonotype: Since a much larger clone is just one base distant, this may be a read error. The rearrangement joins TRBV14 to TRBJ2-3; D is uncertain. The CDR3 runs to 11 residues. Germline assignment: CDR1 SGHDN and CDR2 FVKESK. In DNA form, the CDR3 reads TGTGCCAGCAGCCACCCAGAGACGCAGTATTTT. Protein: CASSHPETQYF.

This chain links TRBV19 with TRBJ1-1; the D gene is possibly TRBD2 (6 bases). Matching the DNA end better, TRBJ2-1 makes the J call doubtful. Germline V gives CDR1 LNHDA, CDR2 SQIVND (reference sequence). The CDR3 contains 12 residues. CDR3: CASSMGGNEQFF. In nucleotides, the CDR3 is TGTGCCAGTAGTATGGGGGGCAATGAGCAGTTCTTC.

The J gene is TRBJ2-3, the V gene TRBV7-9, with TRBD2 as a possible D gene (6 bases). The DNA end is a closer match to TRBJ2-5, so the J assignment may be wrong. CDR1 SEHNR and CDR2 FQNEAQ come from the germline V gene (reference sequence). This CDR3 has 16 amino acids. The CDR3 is CASSLAGGGGRETQYF. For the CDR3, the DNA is TGTGCCAGCAGCTTAGCCGGTGGAGGAGGGAGGGAGACCCAGTACTTC.

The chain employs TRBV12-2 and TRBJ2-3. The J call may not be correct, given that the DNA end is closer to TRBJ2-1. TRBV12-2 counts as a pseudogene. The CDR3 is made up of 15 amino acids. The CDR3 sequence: CASRLEVSPDNEQFF. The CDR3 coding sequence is TGTGCAAGTCGCTTAGAGGTTAGCCCAGACAATGAGCAGTTCTTC.

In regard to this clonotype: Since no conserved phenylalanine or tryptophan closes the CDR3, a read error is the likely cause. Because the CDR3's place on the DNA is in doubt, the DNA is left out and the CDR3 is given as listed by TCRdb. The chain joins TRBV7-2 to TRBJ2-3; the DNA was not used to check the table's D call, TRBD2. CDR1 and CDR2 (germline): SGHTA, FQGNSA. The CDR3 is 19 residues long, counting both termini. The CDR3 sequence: CASSRLRVGDPNSPLHLGT.

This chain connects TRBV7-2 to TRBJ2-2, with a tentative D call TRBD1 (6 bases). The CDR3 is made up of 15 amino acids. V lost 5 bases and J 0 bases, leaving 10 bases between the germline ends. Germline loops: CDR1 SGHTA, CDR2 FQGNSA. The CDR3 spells CASSQGHANTGELFF. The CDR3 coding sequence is TGTGCCAGCAGCCAGGGACACGCGAACACCGGGGAGCTGTTTTTT.

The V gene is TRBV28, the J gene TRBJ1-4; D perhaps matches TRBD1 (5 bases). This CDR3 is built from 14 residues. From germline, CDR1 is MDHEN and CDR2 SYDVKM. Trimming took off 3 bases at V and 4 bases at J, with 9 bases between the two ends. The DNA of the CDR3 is TGTGCCAGCAGTTTTCGGACACTTAATGAAAAACTGTTTTTT. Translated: CASSFRTLNEKLFF.

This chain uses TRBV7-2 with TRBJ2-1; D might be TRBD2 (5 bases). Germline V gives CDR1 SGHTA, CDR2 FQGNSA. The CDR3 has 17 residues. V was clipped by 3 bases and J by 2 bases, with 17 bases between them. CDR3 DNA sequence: TGTGCCAGCAGCTTGGAAAGGACTTACCCGCCCTACAATGAGCAGTTCTTC. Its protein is CASSLERTYPPYNEQFF.

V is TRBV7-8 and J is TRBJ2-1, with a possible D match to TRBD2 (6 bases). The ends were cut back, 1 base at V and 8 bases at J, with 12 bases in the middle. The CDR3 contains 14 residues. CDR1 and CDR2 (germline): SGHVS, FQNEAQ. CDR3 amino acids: CASSLVGLNDEQFF. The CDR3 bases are TGTGCCAGCAGCTTAGTTGGACTAAACGATGAGCAGTTCTTC.

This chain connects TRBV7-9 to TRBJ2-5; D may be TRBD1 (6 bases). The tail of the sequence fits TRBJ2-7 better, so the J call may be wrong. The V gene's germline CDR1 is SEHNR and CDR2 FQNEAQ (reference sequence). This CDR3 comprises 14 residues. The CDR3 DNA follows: TGTGCCAGCAGCTTAAGGGACAAAGTTAACGAGCAGTACTTC. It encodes CASSLRDKVNEQYF.

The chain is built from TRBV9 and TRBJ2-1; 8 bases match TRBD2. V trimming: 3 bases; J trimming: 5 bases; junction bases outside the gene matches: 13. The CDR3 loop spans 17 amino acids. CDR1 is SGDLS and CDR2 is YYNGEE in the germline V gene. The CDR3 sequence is CASSAHVAGGVDNEQFF. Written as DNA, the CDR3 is TGTGCCAGCAGCGCCCATGTTGCGGGAGGAGTTGACAATGAGCAGTTCTTC.

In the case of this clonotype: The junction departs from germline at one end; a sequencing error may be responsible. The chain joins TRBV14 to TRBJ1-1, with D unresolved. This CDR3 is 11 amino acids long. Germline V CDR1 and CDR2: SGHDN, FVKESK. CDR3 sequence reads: CASSLGYGQYF. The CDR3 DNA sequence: TGTGCCAGCAGCCTAGGTTACGGGCAGTACTTT.

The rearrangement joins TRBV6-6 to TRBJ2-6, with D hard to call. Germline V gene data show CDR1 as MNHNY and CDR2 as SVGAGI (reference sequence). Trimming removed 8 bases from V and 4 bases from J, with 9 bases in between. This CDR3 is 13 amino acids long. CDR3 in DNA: TGTGCCAGCTCGGCCACCGGGGCCAACGTCCTGACTTTC. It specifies CASSATGANVLTF.

CDR3 DNA sequence: TGCGCCAGCAGCTTGGGGGGCAACCGCAATCAGCCCCAGCATTTT. Its translation is CASSLGGNRNQPQHF. This sequence joins TRBV5-1 and TRBJ1-5; weak D call: TRBD1 (5 bases). Trimming removed 0 bases at V and 2 bases at J, with 9 bases between. The CDR3 covers 15 residues. CDR1 SGHRS and CDR2 YFSETQ come from the germline V gene.

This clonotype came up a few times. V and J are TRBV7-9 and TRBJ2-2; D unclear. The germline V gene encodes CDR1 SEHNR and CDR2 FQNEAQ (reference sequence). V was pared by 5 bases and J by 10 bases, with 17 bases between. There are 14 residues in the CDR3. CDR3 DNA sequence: TGTGCCAGCAGCCCCGAGGCGCGTTCCGAGGAGCTGTTTTTT. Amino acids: CASSPEARSEELFF.

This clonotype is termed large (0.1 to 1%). The CDR3 coding sequence is TGTGCCAGTCAGGGGCCCGGGGCCAACGTCCTGACTTTC. This codes for CASQGPGANVLTF. The V and J genes are TRBV12-3 or TRBV12-4 and TRBJ2-6; tentative D call: TRBD1 (6 bases). V dropped 9 bases and J dropped 4 bases, with 10 bases sitting between them. CDR3 length: 13 amino acids.

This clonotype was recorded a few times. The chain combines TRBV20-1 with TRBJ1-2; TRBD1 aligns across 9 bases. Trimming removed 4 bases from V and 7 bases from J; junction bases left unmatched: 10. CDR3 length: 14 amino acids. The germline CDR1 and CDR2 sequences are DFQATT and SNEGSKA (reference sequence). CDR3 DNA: TGCAGTGCTAACCACAGGGGGCGCCAGGGTGGCTACACCTTC. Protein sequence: CSANHRGRQGGYTF.

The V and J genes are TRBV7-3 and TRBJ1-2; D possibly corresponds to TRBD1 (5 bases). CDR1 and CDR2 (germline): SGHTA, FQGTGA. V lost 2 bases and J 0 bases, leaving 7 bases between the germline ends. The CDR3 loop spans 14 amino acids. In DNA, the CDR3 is TGTGCCAGCAGCTTAGGGGGGTCTAACTATGGCTACACCTTC. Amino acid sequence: CASSLGGSNYGYTF. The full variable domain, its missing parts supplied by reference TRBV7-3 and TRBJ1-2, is GAGVSQTPSNKVTEKGKYVELRCDPISGHTALYWYRQSLGQGPEFLIYFQGTGAADDSGLPNDRFFAVRPEGSVSTLKIQRTERGDSAVYLCASSLGGSNYGYTFGSGTRLTVV.